One sample yielded the 27 T cell receptor beta chains listed below, sequenced in a study of T-cell memory formation after mild COVID-19. MiXCR was run by TCRdb on the 5' RACE reads, yielding one entry per CDR3 protein. The sample lists about 150,000 distinct CDR3 sequences, over 6% seen once, with 2% to 2.5% in the top ten. Input material: PBMCs or a T cell subset sorted from them (not recorded which). The source is an adult woman who had mild COVID-19 (a few samples of this study predate the infection). Cell type and time point are not known.

There are many counts of this clonotype. The rearrangement links TRBV12-3 or TRBV12-4 to TRBJ1-5, with 8 bases identical to TRBD1. This CDR3 is 15 amino acids long. The V segment lost 7 bases and the J segment 9 bases; nucleotides outside the gene matches: 14. The CDR3 bases are TGTGCCAGCACCCTCGGTAGGGGACAGGCCCTGCCCCAGCATTTT. Protein sequence: CASTLGRGQALPQHF.

The chain combines TRBV20-1 with TRBJ2-5; 7 nucleotides match TRBD1. Germline V lookup: CDR1 DFQATT, CDR2 SNEGSKA (reference sequence). V shed 5 bases and J 2 bases; nucleotides not matched to a gene: 8. The CDR3 sequence is 14 residues long. This chain's CDR3 is CSALMTGRQETQYF. CDR3 nucleotide sequence: TGCAGTGCTCTAATGACAGGGCGGCAAGAGACCCAGTACTTC.

Ten or more counts support this clonotype. V usage is TRBV11-2 and J usage is TRBJ2-2; 7 nucleotides agree with TRBD1. After removal of 5 bases from V and 5 bases from J, the junction contained 8 bases not matched to a gene. CDR1 and CDR2 (germline): SGHAT, FQNNGV. The CDR3 runs to 15 residues. CDR3 coding DNA: TGTGCCAGCAGCCTCTCGGGACAGCAAACCGGGGAGCTGTTTTTT. This encodes CASSLSGQQTGELFF.

V usage is TRBV14 and J usage is TRBJ2-7; a possible D gene is TRBD1 (5 bases). The CDR3 extends over 14 amino acids. From germline, CDR1 is SGHDN and CDR2 FVKESK. The V end lost 5 bases, the J end lost 2 bases, and 13 bases lay between the germline ends. The DNA of the CDR3 is TGTGCCAGCAGCAGGGGTCCGGGCGCCTACGAGCAGTACTTC. It specifies CASSRGPGAYEQYF.

The chain links TRBV7-8 to TRBJ2-6; tentatively, D is TRBD1 (5 bases). The V gene lost 1 base and the J gene lost 9 bases, with 19 bases spanning the gap. Germline V lookup: CDR1 SGHVS, CDR2 FQNEAQ. CDR3 size: 17 residues. Here the CDR3 reads CASSLEQAILDLNVLTF. The CDR3 bases are TGTGCCAGCAGCTTAGAACAGGCGATCCTAGATCTCAACGTCCTGACTTTC.

V usage is TRBV5-4 and J usage is TRBJ2-3; D is ambiguous. Germline CDR1 reads SGHNT; CDR2 reads YYREEE (reference sequence). Trimming took 0 bases from V and 3 from J, leaving 11 bases between them. The CDR3 is 15 residues long. The CDR3 DNA sequence: TGTGCCAGCAGCTTGGAGTCGTACGGGACAGATACGCAGTATTTT. Translation: CASSLESYGTDTQYF.

The table lists this clonotype with a few counts. The V call is TRBV12-3 or TRBV12-4, the J call TRBJ1-1, with D tentatively TRBD1 (5 bases). The CDR3 is 16 residues long. V shed 3 bases and J shed 4 bases, with 18 bases lying between them. As DNA, the CDR3 is TGTGCCAGCAGTTTTAAGGGGACGTCTGTGACCACTGAAGCTTTCTTT. Translating gives CASSFKGTSVTTEAFF.

This clonotype was seen more than once but under ten times. The V call is TRBV7-9, the J call TRBJ2-1, with TRBD2 matching 7 bases. V lost 4 bases, J lost 5 bases, and 5 bases stayed unmatched. Per the germline V gene, CDR1 is SEHNR and CDR2 is FQNEAQ (reference sequence). The CDR3 length is 14 residues. The CDR3 is CASSSGRGDNEQFF. CDR3 coding DNA: TGTGCCAGCAGCTCAGGGAGGGGAGACAATGAGCAGTTCTTC.

The table lists this clonotype with many counts. The chain carries TRBV15 and TRBJ2-7; D gene unclear. Germline V gives CDR1 LNHNV, CDR2 YYDKDF (reference sequence). The CDR3 length is 15 residues. The germline V and J ends were trimmed by 1 base and 1 base, with 11 bases remaining between them. The CDR3: CATSRGGSASYEQYF. CDR3 DNA sequence: TGTGCCACCAGCAGAGGAGGCTCGGCTTCCTACGAGCAGTACTTC.

This clonotype was observed many times. The rearrangement uses TRBV20-1 and TRBJ2-3, with 9 bases matching TRBD2. This CDR3 contains 19 residues. The V gene's germline CDR1 is DFQATT and CDR2 SNEGSKA (reference sequence). V gave up 1 base and J gave up 0 bases; unmatched junction bases: 14. CDR3 DNA: TGCAGTGCTAGAGGACTAGCGGCGGGACTCATATCTAGCACAGATACGCAGTATTTT. Its protein product is CSARGLAAGLISSTDTQYF.

The chain combines TRBV7-8 with TRBJ2-2, with D possibly TRBD1 on 6 matching bases. V gave up 1 base and J gave up 5 bases, with 14 bases separating them. Germline V gene sequence: CDR1 SGHVS, CDR2 FQNEAQ. The CDR3 is made up of 16 amino acids. CDR3 amino acids: CASSLVGASGTGELFF. CDR3 in DNA: TGTGCCAGCAGCTTAGTGGGGGCTTCCGGAACCGGGGAGCTGTTTTTT.

This clonotype was seen many times. The chain uses TRBV7-9 and TRBJ2-3; D gene ambiguous. Germline V gene sequence: CDR1 SEHNR, CDR2 FQNEAQ (reference sequence). The CDR3 contains 14 residues. V was cut by 5 bases and J by 4 bases, with 13 bases left in between. The CDR3 is CASSQIVAPDTQYF. The DNA for the CDR3 is TGTGCCAGCAGCCAAATCGTTGCCCCAGATACGCAGTATTTT.

This clonotype was seen at least ten times. The genes are TRBV7-2 and TRBJ1-5; D remains unclear. V was cut by 2 bases and J by 4 bases, with 6 bases left in between. This CDR3 has 13 residues. The germline CDR1 and CDR2 sequences are SGHTA and FQGNSA. CDR3 sequence (DNA): TGTGCCAGCAGCTTACAAAAAAATCAGCCCCAGCATTTT. It translates to CASSLQKNQPQHF.

This clonotype was detected ten times or more. The chain uses TRBV5-1 and TRBJ2-5; D may be TRBD1 (6 bases). V was clipped by 3 bases and J by 4 bases, with 16 bases between them. This CDR3 is built from 15 residues. The V gene's germline CDR1 is SGHRS and CDR2 YFSETQ. The CDR3 reads CASSSGTILAETQYF. Here the CDR3 DNA reads TGCGCCAGCAGCTCCGGGACAATTCTCGCAGAGACCCAGTACTTC.

This clonotype has only a few counts. The rearrangement uses TRBV12-3 or TRBV12-4 and TRBJ2-3, with 9 bases aligning to TRBD2. J lost 0 bases, V lost 6 bases, and 28 bases had no gene match. This CDR3 region has 23 residues. The CDR3 reads CASSPLRPRKDPTSGDSTDTQYF. Here the CDR3 DNA reads TGTGCCAGCAGCCCCCTCCGCCCGCGAAAGGACCCGACTAGCGGTGATAGCACAGATACGCAGTATTTT.

The sample holds many counts of this clonotype. For the CDR3, the DNA is TGTGCCAGCAGTTTGGTATTACTAGCCAAAAACATTCAGTACTTC. Its protein product is CASSLVLLAKNIQYF. V gene TRBV12-3 or TRBV12-4 combines with J gene TRBJ2-4; D remains ambiguous. The CDR3 totals 15 residues. Trimming cost V 3 bases and J 0 bases, with 9 bases left between them.

In regard to this clonotype: It is likely a read error, because the conserved phenylalanine at the end of the CDR3 is missing. The DNA is omitted, as the CDR3 cannot be located on it reliably, and the CDR3 follows TCRdb's listing. The chain links TRBV5-5 to TRBJ2-7; the table calls TRBD1, which could not be checked here. The CDR3 is 12 residues long, ends included. Looked up from germline, CDR1 is SGHKS and CDR2 is YYEKEE (reference sequence). CDR3 protein: CASSSSGTGAMI.

The table lists this clonotype with many counts. This CDR3 reads CSVADSNQPQHF. The CDR3 coding sequence is TGCAGCGTGGCCGACAGCAATCAGCCCCAGCATTTT. The chain is built from TRBV29-1 and TRBJ1-5; D remains unclear. Trimming removed 6 bases at V and 1 base at J, with 7 bases between. Germline assignment: CDR1 SQVTM and CDR2 ANQGSEA. The length of the CDR3 is 12 residues.

The chain carries TRBV5-1 and TRBJ2-1; D gene uncertain. The CDR3 covers 12 residues. V was cut by 2 bases and J by 4 bases, with 4 bases left in between. The germline CDR1 and CDR2 sequences are SGHRS and YFSETQ. CDR3 in DNA: TGCGCCAGCAGCTTATGGTACAATGAGCAGTTCTTC. Protein: CASSLWYNEQFF.

This clonotype came up a few times. This chain links TRBV6-5 with TRBJ2-1; TRBD2 matches at 7 bases. This CDR3 comprises 14 residues. Germline CDR1 MNHEY, CDR2 SVGAGI. Germline trimming cut 6 bases from V and 9 bases from J; bases unmatched to any gene: 11. CDR3 region: CASSRRVGGSEQFF. In nucleotides, the CDR3 is TGTGCCAGCAGCCGACGGGTCGGGGGGAGTGAGCAGTTCTTC.

This clonotype was recorded many times. The chain employs TRBV5-1 and TRBJ1-3; the D is unclear. The germline gives CDR1 SGHRS, CDR2 YFSETQ. The CDR3 has 16 residues. V was cut by 2 bases and J by 0 bases, with 12 bases left in between. The CDR3, as DNA: TGCGCCAGCAGCTTACGCGGACCTAACTCTGGAAACACCATATATTTT. This sequence encodes CASSLRGPNSGNTIYF.

This clonotype occurred many times. This chain uses TRBV7-9 with TRBJ1-4; D is perhaps TRBD1 (6 bases). The CDR3 spans 15 residues. Trimming shortened V by 5 bases and J by 6 bases, and 16 bases separated the two germline ends. The germline V gene encodes CDR1 SEHNR and CDR2 FQNEAQ (reference sequence). The CDR3 DNA reads as TGTGCCAGCAGCGCCCGGACAGCCGGGGATGAAAAACTGTTTTTT. Translation: CASSARTAGDEKLFF.

In its sample, this clonotype was seen a few times. The V gene is TRBV20-1, the J gene TRBJ2-3; either TRBD1 or TRBD2 may supply D (5 bases each). V lost 5 bases, J lost 0 bases, and 9 bases lay in between. CDR3 length: 13 amino acids. In germline, CDR1 is DFQATT, CDR2 SNEGSKA (reference sequence). The CDR3 coding sequence is TGCAGTGCTTGGGGACCTAGCACAGATACGCAGTATTTT. This translates into CSAWGPSTDTQYF.

This clonotype was picked up a small number of times. The V gene is TRBV27, the J gene TRBJ2-4; perhaps TRBD2 as D (5 bases). The CDR3 extends over 17 amino acids. The germline V gene encodes CDR1 MNHEY and CDR2 SMNVEV (reference sequence). The V end lost 4 bases, the J end lost 9 bases, and 25 bases lay between the germline ends. The CDR3: CASSSPSRKAERAIQYF. The CDR3 DNA sequence: TGTGCCAGCAGTTCCCCCTCCCGGAAGGCGGAGAGGGCCATTCAGTACTTC.

This clonotype was seen repeatedly, ten times or more. The rearrangement joins TRBV25-1 to TRBJ2-7, with 11 bases fitting TRBD2. CDR3 size: 15 residues. The germline gives CDR1 MGHDK, CDR2 SYGVNS. V lost 4 bases, J lost 5 bases, and 7 bases stayed unmatched. CDR3 amino acids: CASSVSGGAFHEQYF. The CDR3 region has the DNA TGTGCCAGCAGTGTTAGCGGGGGGGCCTTTCACGAGCAGTACTTC.

This clonotype was seen many times. This chain connects TRBV7-2 to TRBJ2-3; D possibly corresponds to TRBD2 (5 bases). The germline V and J ends were trimmed by 5 bases and 9 bases, with 15 bases remaining between them. Germline CDR1 reads SGHTA; CDR2 reads FQGNSA. This CDR3 region has 13 residues. For the CDR3, the DNA is TGTGCCAGCAGCACCTTTAGCGAAGAGACGCAGTATTTT. It encodes CASSTFSEETQYF.

This clonotype occurred many times. The V and J genes are TRBV7-2 and TRBJ1-4; no clear D. Germline CDR1 and CDR2: SGHTA and FQGNSA. CDR3 length: 15 residues. V lost 4 bases, J lost 4 bases, and 13 bases lay in between. In DNA, the CDR3 is TGTGCCAGCAGCTCCGGGCGAGGTCTTAATGAAAAACTGTTTTTT. It yields the protein CASSSGRGLNEKLFF.